The text below deals with one T cell receptor (beta chain). Its antigen remains unknown. The data derive from a study of cytomegalovirus exposure and HLA in healthy donors. Study details: Among 150 million to 200 million T cells, an earlier analysis found around 100 million unique TCR beta sequences.

The V segment lost 8 bases and the J segment 9 bases; nucleotides outside the gene matches: 8. The germline V gene has CDR1 MDHEN and CDR2 SYDVKM. The CDR3 extends over 13 amino acids. Overall study results and limits: The classifier was said to identify cytomegalovirus status with high specificity and sensitivity.

Primers for the PCR totalled 60 Vbeta and 13 Jbeta. Authors' analysis steps: The authors later counted about 80 million unique TCR beta chains, about 11 million of them shared. Generated by immunoSEQ multiplex PCR, the TCRdb table keeps only in-frame clones and is missing some. The V and J calls and the clone size are those of that table, but D and trimming were determined from the DNA. Among some 140,000 clones listed, 74% were seen once. Sampled while nominally healthy, donors likely had unrecorded immune exposures. Material: PBMCs. The J gene is TRBJ2-1, the V gene TRBV28; 9 bases map to TRBD1. The receptor comes from a man between 18 and 29 years old in good health and CMV-seropositive. The CDR3 region has the DNA TGTGCCAGCCTATCCGGGACAGGGATTGAGCAGTTCTTC. Encoded protein: CASLSGTGIEQFF.